These T cell receptor beta chains were read from a single sample in a study of T cell responses to AZD1222 COVID-19 vaccine. Assay used: immunoSEQ multiplex PCR; TCRdb lists only in-frame clones, some missing. The repertoire holds approximately 140,000 clones, with approximately 85% as singletons. The sequencing here drew on peripheral blood, taken on day 0 of MenACWY control vaccination. These TCRs come from an adult in good health. Each CDR3 is given with its conserved first and last residue. The D gene is left open where the match is weak. Clone size is stated in some rows and not others, as once, few, many or a class when expanded.

TRBV28,few,.,TRBJ1-2,CASREGGDGYTF,TGTGCCAGCAGGGAAGGAGGGGATGGCTACACCTTC
TRBV6-1,.,.,TRBJ1-1,CASSEHTGTGTEAFF,TGTGCCAGCAGTGAACATACAGGGACTGGGACTGAAGCTTTCTTT
TRBV5-1,.,TRBD1,TRBJ1-2,CASSPGTVGGYTF,TGCGCCAGCAGCCCCGGGACAGTGGGTGGCTACACCTTC
TRBV19,.,.,TRBJ1-4,CASSSPRDFNEKLFF,TGTGCCAGTAGTTCCCCCAGAGACTTTAATGAAAAACTGTTTTTT
TRBV6-1,.,.,TRBJ1-2,CASSEMEIYGYTF,TGTGCCAGCAGTGAAATGGAAATCTATGGCTACACCTTC
TRBV5-6,.,.,TRBJ2-3,CASTAWGFPSTDTQYF,TGTGCCAGCACCGCTTGGGGGTTCCCGAGCACAGATACGCAGTATTTT
TRBV5-1,.,.,TRBJ2-3,CASSWAGTSTDTQYF,TGCGCCAGCAGCTGGGCGGGGACAAGCACAGATACGCAGTATTTT
TRBV24-1,.,.,TRBJ1-2,CATSEQGYGYTF,TGTGCCACCAGTGAACAAGGCTATGGCTACACCTTC
TRBV6-2/TRBV6-3,.,.,TRBJ2-2,CASSYSGGELFF,TGTGCCAGCAGTTACTCGGGCGGGGAGCTGTTTTTT
TRBV18,.,.,TRBJ2-7,CASSARPGEGYEQYF,TGTGCCAGCTCAGCAAGACCAGGGGAGGGATACGAGCAGTACTTC
TRBV27,.,.,TRBJ2-1,CASSLTRDHNEQFF,TGTGCCAGCAGTTTGACGCGGGACCACAATGAGCAGTTCTTC
TRBV25-1,.,.,TRBJ1-2,CASSEGPGEDGYTF,TGTGCCAGCAGTGAAGGTCCGGGGGAAGATGGCTACACCTTC
TRBV27,few,TRBD2,TRBJ2-1,CASSSPGGYNEQFF,TGTGCCAGCAGTTCACCGGGGGGGTACAATGAGCAGTTCTTC
TRBV7-3,.,.,TRBJ2-2,CASSLRGSTGELFF,TGTGCCAGCAGCTTACGAGGGTCGACCGGGGAGCTGTTTTTT
TRBV6-5,.,.,TRBJ1-4,CATGQRRTANEKLFF,TGTGCCACCGGACAGAGGCGAACAGCTAATGAAAAACTGTTTTTT
TRBV7-9,.,.,TRBJ1-5,CASSSVEDGHNQPQHF,TGTGCCAGCAGCTCGGTAGAGGACGGCCACAATCAGCCCCAGCATTTT
TRBV15,.,.,TRBJ1-2,CATSRDQEGLGYTF,TGTGCCACCAGCAGAGATCAGGAGGGGCTAGGCTACACCTTC
TRBV3-1/TRBV3-2,.,.,TRBJ2-2,CASSPHRAGELFF,TGTGCCAGCAGTCCTCATCGGGCCGGGGAGCTGTTTTTT
TRBV5-1,.,.,TRBJ1-1,CASKEPNTEAFF,TGCGCCAGCAAAGAACCGAACACTGAAGCTTTCTTT
TRBV6-6,.,.,TRBJ1-2,CASSRTANYGYTF,TGTGCCAGCAGTCGGACAGCTAACTATGGCTACACCTTC
TRBV3-1/TRBV3-2,.,.,TRBJ1-3,CASSQQGPGNTIYF,TGTGCCAGCAGCCAGCAGGGTCCTGGAAACACCATATATTTT
TRBV5-1,.,.,TRBJ1-3,CASSRNMVSGNTIYF,TGCGCCAGCAGCAGAAACATGGTCTCTGGAAACACCATATATTTT
TRBV3-1/TRBV3-2,.,.,TRBJ1-5,CASSQGGLQPQHF,TGTGCCAGCAGCCAGGGGGGCCTCCAGCCCCAGCATTTT
TRBV2,.,.,TRBJ1-1,CASSVSVNTEAFF,TGTGCCAGCAGTGTGTCGGTGAACACTGAAGCTTTCTTT
TRBV2,.,TRBD1,TRBJ1-4,CASKAGTENEKLFF,TGTGCCAGCAAAGCCGGGACAGAAAATGAAAAACTGTTTTTT
TRBV2,few,TRBD2,TRBJ2-1,CASKGLAGGPGEQFF,TGTGCCAGCAAAGGGCTAGCGGGGGGGCCCGGTGAGCAGTTCTTC
TRBV6-6,.,.,TRBJ2-3,CASSRLGRMRNTDTQYF,TGTGCCAGCAGTCGTTTGGGAAGGATGAGGAATACAGATACGCAGTATTTT
TRBV28,.,.,TRBJ1-1,CASSLYRGANTEAFF,TGTGCCAGCAGTTTATATAGGGGCGCCAACACTGAAGCTTTCTTT
TRBV29-1,few,.,TRBJ1-2,CSVEDLSGDWGYTF,TGCAGCGTTGAAGATCTTAGCGGGGATTGGGGCTACACCTTC
TRBV19,.,.,TRBJ1-2,CASNLRGGPHYGYTF,TGTGCCAGTAATTTGAGGGGAGGTCCTCACTATGGCTACACCTTC
TRBV15,.,.,TRBJ1-2,CATSTSNYGYTF,TGTGCCACCAGCACAAGCAACTATGGCTACACCTTC
TRBV5-4,once,.,TRBJ1-1,CASSLDQNRNTEAFF,TGTGCCAGCAGCTTGGACCAAAACAGGAACACTGAAGCTTTCTTT
TRBV7-3,.,.,TRBJ2-3,CASGRDSTDTQYF,TGTGCCAGCGGGCGGGACAGCACAGATACGCAGTATTTT
TRBV19,.,.,TRBJ2-5,CASSSLASRQETQYF,TGTGCCAGTAGTTCCCTCGCGAGCCGACAAGAGACCCAGTACTTC
TRBV14,.,.,TRBJ2-3,CASSHALASTDTQYF,TGTGCCAGCAGCCATGCCCTAGCTAGCACAGATACGCAGTATTTT
TRBV7-3,.,.,TRBJ2-5,CASSYFSQETQYF,TGTGCCAGCAGCTACTTTTCTCAAGAGACCCAGTACTTC